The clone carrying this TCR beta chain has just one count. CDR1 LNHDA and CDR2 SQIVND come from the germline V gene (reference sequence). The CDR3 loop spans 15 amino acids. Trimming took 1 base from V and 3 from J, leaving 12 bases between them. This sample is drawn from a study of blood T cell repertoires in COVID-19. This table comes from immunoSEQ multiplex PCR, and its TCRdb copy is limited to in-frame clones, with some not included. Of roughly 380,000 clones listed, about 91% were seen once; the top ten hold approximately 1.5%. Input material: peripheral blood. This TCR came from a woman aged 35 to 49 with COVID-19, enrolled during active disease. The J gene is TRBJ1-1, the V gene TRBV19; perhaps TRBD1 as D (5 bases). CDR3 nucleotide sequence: TGTGCCAGTAGTATAGCCGGGGGAAGGGACACTGAAGCTTTCTTT. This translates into CASSIAGGRDTEAFF.